This passage covers 4 T cell receptor beta chains from one sample sequenced in a study of blood T cell repertoires in COVID-19. Libraries were prepared by immunoSEQ multiplex PCR; TCRdb keeps only in-frame clonotypes and omits some of them. The repertoire includes around 250,000 clones, about 85% of them detected once, and less than 8.5% sits in the top ten. Sequenced: PBMCs or T cells enriched from blood (not recorded which). The receptor set was obtained from a woman aged 45 to 65 who had been exposed to COVID-19.

This chain's CDR3 is CATSRDMGQGSFNYGYTF. In DNA form, the CDR3 reads TGTGCCACCAGCAGAGATATGGGACAGGGGTCTTTTAACTATGGCTACACCTTC. The genes are TRBV15 and TRBJ1-2; 10 nucleotides match TRBD1. The CDR3 consists of 18 residues. The germline V gene has CDR1 LNHNV and CDR2 YYDKDF (reference sequence). V gave up 0 bases and J gave up 1 base; unmatched junction bases: 8.

V usage is TRBV6-5 and J usage is TRBJ1-5; TRBD1 matches 7 bases. Trimming removed 6 bases from V and 7 bases from J; junction bases left unmatched: 3. The CDR3 contains 12 residues. Germline loops: CDR1 MNHEY, CDR2 SVGAGI. The CDR3 is CASSRQGQPQHF. The CDR3 bases are TGTGCCAGCAGCAGACAGGGACAGCCCCAGCATTTT.

J is TRBJ1-2 and V is TRBV6-2 or TRBV6-3; D is perhaps TRBD1 (6 bases). This CDR3 has 15 amino acids. The V end was cut by 5 bases, the J end by 5 bases, with 18 bases between. Looked up from germline, CDR1 is MNHEY and CDR2 is SVGEGT. The CDR3 DNA is TGTGCCAGCAGTAGATTACCGGACAGACGGTATGGCTACACCTTC. It specifies CASSRLPDRRYGYTF.

The chain links TRBV10-3 to TRBJ2-2; 9 bases align to TRBD2. The V gene's germline CDR1 is ENHRY and CDR2 SYGVKD. The CDR3 loop spans 16 amino acids. V gave up 3 bases and J gave up 6 bases; unmatched junction bases: 8. The CDR3, as DNA: TGTGCCATCAGTGAAGTCCCGGCGGGGGGGCCCGGGGAGCTGTTTTTT. Amino acid sequence: CAISEVPAGGPGELFF.